This entry concerns a single TCR beta chain. Its antigen remains unidentified. Only in-frame clones appear in the TCRdb table, and some are missing; sequencing was by immunoSEQ multiplex PCR. The top ten hold nearly 1.5% of the sample, which has about 680,000 clones, about 89% seen once. The sample is drawn from a study of Ad26.COV2.S vaccination and SARS-CoV-2 variants. Regarding treatment: about 20 received Ad26.COV2.S at low or high dose, single or two shots; 5 received placebo; per-sample allocation not given. On day 63 after the first injection, vaccine and placebo recipients gave samples. The sample came from a Boston adult aged 18-55 years. Germline assignment: CDR1 SQVTM and CDR2 ANQGSEA. V was pared by 5 bases and J by 1 base, with 8 bases between. The CDR3 contains 12 residues. Study-wide points: Overall T cell responses may have been underestimated by the analyses of TCR breadth and depth.

The genes are TRBV29-1 and TRBJ2-5; D gene ambiguous. This receptor was obtained from a person aged 18-65 years who received the Ad26.COV2.S COVID-19 vaccine or a placebo. Source: peripheral blood, taken in a trial of Ad26.COV2.S vaccine versus placebo. The CDR3 DNA is TGCAGCGTTAAGACACCCCAAGAGACCCAGTACTTC. This translates into CSVKTPQETQYF.